The 21 T cell receptor beta chains listed next were all sequenced from one sample in a study of identical twins. TCRdb re-called the 5' RACE reads with MiXCR, one entry per CDR3 protein. The data show around 1.7 million distinct CDR3 sequences, with less than 35% seen just once and about 0.27% held by the top ten. Material for sequencing was cord blood. These receptors were taken from a newborn girl in good health.

The chain carries TRBV27 and TRBJ2-3; TRBD1 matches at 7 bases. Unmatched junction bases numbered 6, after V lost 6 bases and J lost 6 bases. This CDR3 is built from 13 residues. CDR1 MNHEY and CDR2 SMNVEV come from the germline V gene (reference sequence). The chain's CDR3 is CASSITGEDTQYF. The CDR3 nucleotides are TGTGCCAGCAGCATTACAGGGGAGGATACGCAGTATTTT.

This clonotype was seen more than once but under ten times. This chain links TRBV9 with TRBJ2-3; 11 positions agree with TRBD2. Germline V gene data show CDR1 as SGDLS and CDR2 as YYNGEE. This CDR3 has 17 residues. J gave up 2 bases and V 3 bases, and 8 bases lay outside the gene matches. The CDR3 nucleotides are TGTGCCAGCAGCGCCCGACTAGCGGGACATATCACAGATACGCAGTATTTT. This sequence encodes CASSARLAGHITDTQYF.

The CDR3 DNA reads TGTGCCAGCAGCCAAGAACCCCGGACAGGGAACTATGGCTACACCTTC. It codes for CASSQEPRTGNYGYTF. This chain connects TRBV4-2 to TRBJ1-2; 8 bases line up with TRBD1. Unmatched junction bases numbered 5, after V lost 0 bases and J lost 2 bases. Germline CDR1 LGHNA, CDR2 YNFKEQ. This CDR3 region has 16 residues.

Note on this clonotype: Germline and junction disagree at one end, which may indicate a read error. The chain links TRBV24-1 to TRBJ1-1; D uncertain. CDR3 length: 13 amino acids. The germline V gene encodes CDR1 KGHDR and CDR2 SFDVKD. CDR3 nucleotides: TGTGCCACCGGTGATTTGTGGGGCACTGAAGCTTTCTTT. Its protein product is CATGDLWGTEAFF.

In its sample, this clonotype was seen a few times. The chain is built from TRBV29-1 and TRBJ2-1, with TRBD1 as a possible D gene (5 bases). Germline CDR1 SQVTM, CDR2 ANQGSEA. V lost 6 bases and J 15 bases, leaving 21 bases between the germline ends. The CDR3 totals 12 residues. The CDR3 reads CSVLQLGRTGFF. The CDR3 nucleotides are TGCAGCGTCCTCCAACTGGGGCGTACAGGGTTCTTC.

The chain has TRBV19 and TRBJ2-2; D uncertain. V lost 6 bases, J lost 1 base, and 6 bases lay in between. There are 13 residues in the CDR3. Per the germline V gene, CDR1 is LNHDA and CDR2 is SQIVND (reference sequence). The CDR3 spells CASSVVNTGELFF. CDR3 nucleotide sequence: TGTGCCAGTAGCGTTGTGAACACCGGGGAGCTGTTTTTT.

Only a few counts were recorded for this clonotype. This chain connects TRBV20-1 to TRBJ2-4; D is possibly TRBD1 or TRBD2 (5 bases each). CDR3 length: 15 amino acids. V was clipped by 6 bases and J by 9 bases, with 24 bases between them. CDR1 is DFQATT and CDR2 is SNEGSKA in the germline V gene (reference sequence). CDR3 in DNA: TGCAGTGCGGTCCGGGACGGGATCCACCAAGGCATTCAGTACTTC. This gives the protein CSAVRDGIHQGIQYF.

This clonotype turned up a few times. V usage is TRBV5-1 and J usage is TRBJ2-3; D is uncertain. V was pared by 5 bases and J by 1 base, with 11 bases between. The CDR3 totals 14 residues. The germline V gene encodes CDR1 SGHRS and CDR2 YFSETQ. DNA of the CDR3: TGCGCCAGCAGTTCTAAGTGGGGCACAGATACGCAGTATTTT. Translated: CASSSKWGTDTQYF.

The table lists this clonotype with a few counts. The genes are TRBV5-6 and TRBJ1-2; no clear D gene. The CDR3 runs 14 residues. Germline CDR1 and CDR2: SGHDT and YYEEEE. V was trimmed by 0 bases and J by 5 bases, leaving 11 bases between them. The CDR3 DNA reads TGTGCCAGCAGCTTGGGTCGGATAGTTTATGGCTACACCTTC. Its translation is CASSLGRIVYGYTF. Full variable domain (outside the CDR3, taken from reference TRBV5-6 and TRBJ1-2): DAGVTQSPTHLIKTRGQQVTLRCSPKSGHDTVSWYQQALGQGPQFIFQYYEEEERQRGNFPDRFSGHQFPNYSSELNVNALLLGDSALYLCASSLGRIVYGYTFGSGTRLTVV.

The chain's CDR3 is CSAIIAYGGDTQYF. The CDR3 DNA reads TGCAGTGCTATCATAGCATACGGAGGGGATACGCAGTATTTT. V usage is TRBV20-1 and J usage is TRBJ2-3, with a weak D call TRBD2 (6 bases). There are 14 residues in the CDR3. Germline loops: CDR1 DFQATT, CDR2 SNEGSKA (reference sequence). V lost 4 bases, J lost 6 bases, and 17 bases lay in between.

This chain uses TRBV11-2 with TRBJ2-2; D is perhaps TRBD1 or TRBD2 (5 bases each). V gave up 4 bases and J gave up 5 bases, with 11 bases separating them. The CDR3 covers 14 residues. The germline CDR1 and CDR2 sequences are SGHAT and FQNNGV. The CDR3 nucleotides are TGTGCCAGCAGCTGGCTAGCAGGGACCGGGGAGCTGTTTTTT. Its translation is CASSWLAGTGELFF.

With regard to this clonotype: This may stem from a read error, because a much larger clone lies one nucleotide away. The rearrangement links TRBV29-1 to TRBJ2-5; the D is unclear. The CDR3 is 12 residues long. Trimming stripped 4 bases from V and 13 bases from J, with 19 bases between. Germline V gene lookup returns CDR1 SQVTM and CDR2 ANQGSEA. The CDR3 bases are TGCAGCGTTGCGACACCCTCCTACGAGCGGTACTTC. This gives the protein CSVATPSYERYF.

The rearrangement uses TRBV28 and TRBJ2-7, with a possible D match to TRBD1 (6 bases). V lost 2 bases to trimming and J lost 0 bases, with 11 bases between them. This CDR3 region has 15 residues. Germline CDR1 and CDR2: MDHEN and SYDVKM. The CDR3 spells CASSLNRELSYEQYF. CDR3 bases: TGTGCCAGCAGTTTAAACAGGGAGCTCTCCTACGAGCAGTACTTC.

Only a few counts were recorded for this clonotype. The rearrangement links TRBV7-2 to TRBJ1-6; unclear D gene. The V end was cut by 2 bases, the J end by 10 bases, with 12 bases between. The CDR3 is 14 amino acids. Germline V gene data show CDR1 as SGHTA and CDR2 as FQGNSA. CDR3 nucleotides: TGTGCCAGCAGCTTATATGGGATAGAATCACCCCTCCACTTT. Protein sequence: CASSLYGIESPLHF. The full variable domain, completed using reference TRBV7-2 and TRBJ1-6, is GAGVSQSPSNKVTEKGKDVELRCDPISGHTALYWYRQSLGQGLEFLIYFQGNSAPDKSGLPSDRFSAERTGGSVSTLTIQRTQQEDSAVYLCASSLYGIESPLHFGNGTRLTVT.

This clonotype was found once. The genes are TRBV7-9 and TRBJ1-1, with 7 bases lining up with TRBD1. The germline CDR1 and CDR2 sequences are SEHNR and FQNEAQ (reference sequence). This CDR3 contains 13 residues. V shed 5 bases and J 7 bases; nucleotides not matched to a gene: 7. The CDR3 nucleotides are TGTGCCAGCAGCCAGGGGGTACAGGGTGAAGCTTTCTTT. As protein: CASSQGVQGEAFF.

A remark on this clonotype: A much larger clone is a single base away; this may be a read error. The chain is built from TRBV10-3 and TRBJ2-7; 7 nucleotides line up with TRBD1. The germline CDR1 and CDR2 sequences are ENHRY and SYGVKD. V lost 6 bases to trimming and J lost 7 bases; unmatched junction nucleotides: 9. This CDR3 has 13 amino acids. The chain's CDR3 is CAISGQVDNEQYF. The CDR3 DNA sequence: TGTGCCATCAGCGGACAGGTGGACAATGAGCAGTACTTC.

This sequence joins TRBV11-2 and TRBJ2-1; the match to TRBD2 covers 13 bases. Germline lookup yields CDR1 SGHAT and CDR2 FQNNGV. This CDR3 is built from 17 residues. The V gene end was trimmed by 2 bases and the J gene end by 5 bases; junction bases not matched to a gene: 6. CDR3 residues: CASSLRAGTSGNNEQFF. DNA of the CDR3: TGTGCCAGCAGCTTAAGAGCCGGGACTAGCGGGAACAATGAGCAGTTCTTC.

This clonotype was detected a few times. The chain employs TRBV5-1 and TRBJ2-7, with 8 bases identical to TRBD2. CDR3 length: 17 residues. CDR1 is SGHRS and CDR2 is YFSETQ in the germline V gene. V was clipped by 0 bases and J by 0 bases; unmatched bases: 8. The CDR3 nucleotides read TGCGCCAGCAGCTTGGAGGTAGCGGGAAGGAACTCCTACGAGCAGTACTTC. It codes for CASSLEVAGRNSYEQYF.

This clonotype showed up just a few times. V is TRBV3-1 and J is TRBJ2-5; the D call may be TRBD1 or TRBD2 (5 bases each). Germline V gene data show CDR1 as LGHDT and CDR2 as YNNKEL (reference sequence). The germline V and J ends were trimmed by 1 base and 1 base, with 13 bases remaining between them. This CDR3 is 16 amino acids long. For the CDR3, the DNA is TGTGCCAGCAGCCAAGGCCCGGGACGCCGCCAAGAGACCCAGTACTTC. Protein sequence: CASSQGPGRRQETQYF.

About this clonotype: Relative to the germline gene, one junction end is altered; a read error may explain this. The chain links TRBV7-2 to TRBJ2-5; perhaps TRBD2 as D (7 bases). Germline V gene data show CDR1 as SGHTA and CDR2 as FQGNSA. CDR3 length: 14 residues. The CDR3 sequence: CASSLAGAGETQCF. CDR3 DNA: TGTGCCAGCAGCTTAGCGGGGGCGGGAGAGACCCAGTGCTTC.

In this sample, this clonotype turned up a few times. This chain joins TRBV5-1 and TRBJ2-1; tentative D call: TRBD2 (6 bases). Germline values: CDR1 SGHRS, CDR2 YFSETQ. This CDR3 spans 14 amino acids. Trimming pared 2 bases from V and 7 bases from J, leaving 13 bases between. The CDR3 loop reads CASSLGSGRNEQFF. The CDR3 region has the DNA TGCGCCAGCAGCTTAGGGTCAGGGAGGAATGAGCAGTTCTTC.